Listed below are T cell receptor beta chains from one sample, sequenced in a study of OX40 agonist ivuxolimab in advanced cancers. Assay used: immunoSEQ multiplex PCR; TCRdb lists only in-frame clones, some missing. This sample has approximately 120,000 clones, with around 90% found just once. The specimen was CD4+ or CD8+ T cells sorted from blood, collected in a trial of the OX40 agonist ivuxolimab. The receptor source for this set is an adult with an advanced solid tumor such as melanoma, head and neck, liver or kidney cancer. Each CDR3 is given with its conserved first and last residue. The D gene is left open where the match is weak.

D gene: -
J gene: TRBJ2-7
V gene: TRBV5-1
CDR3 protein: CASSFLSGANYEQYF
CDR3 DNA: TGCGCCAGCAGCTTCCTCTCCGGGGCGAACTACGAGCAGTACTTC

D gene: TRBD1
J gene: TRBJ2-7
V gene: TRBV28
CDR3 protein: CASSLEGALSLYF
CDR3 DNA: TGTGCCAGCAGTTTAGAGGGGGCCCTGAGTTTGTACTTC

D gene: -
J gene: TRBJ2-7
V gene: TRBV11-3
CDR3 protein: CASSSPRGHSYEQYF
CDR3 DNA: TGTGCCAGCAGCTCGCCACGGGGCCACTCCTACGAGCAGTACTTC

D gene: -
J gene: TRBJ2-3
V gene: TRBV19
CDR3 protein: CASNFRGGSTDTQYF
CDR3 DNA: TGTGCCAGTAACTTCCGAGGGGGTAGCACAGATACGCAGTATTTT

D gene: TRBD1
J gene: TRBJ1-5
V gene: TRBV28
CDR3 protein: CASSKVGGFSNQPQHF
CDR3 DNA: TGTGCCAGCAGCAAGGTAGGGGGCTTTAGCAATCAGCCCCAGCATTTT

D gene: TRBD2
J gene: TRBJ2-5
V gene: TRBV9
CDR3 protein: CASSPSVAGAKETQYF
CDR3 DNA: TGTGCCAGCAGCCCCTCGGTAGCGGGAGCCAAAGAGACCCAGTACTTC

D gene: -
J gene: TRBJ2-2
V gene: TRBV5-1
CDR3 protein: CASSLGRRENTGELFF
CDR3 DNA: TGCGCCAGCAGCTTGGGGCGGAGGGAGAACACCGGGGAGCTGTTTTTT

D gene: TRBD1
J gene: TRBJ1-1
V gene: TRBV6-1
CDR3 protein: CASSDRGQGNTEAFF
CDR3 DNA: TGTGCCAGCAGTGATAGGGGACAGGGGAACACTGAAGCTTTCTTT

D gene: TRBD1
J gene: TRBJ2-7
V gene: TRBV6-1
CDR3 protein: CASSEAAGGPYEQYF
CDR3 DNA: TGTGCCAGCAGTGAAGCGGCAGGGGGCCCCTACGAGCAGTACTTC

D gene: TRBD2
J gene: TRBJ2-3
V gene: TRBV11-2
CDR3 protein: CASSLGAGDTDTQYF
CDR3 DNA: TGTGCCAGCAGCTTAGGAGCGGGAGATACAGATACGCAGTATTTT

D gene: -
J gene: TRBJ1-5
V gene: TRBV6-5
CDR3 protein: CASSYSTGQPQHF
CDR3 DNA: TGTGCCAGCAGTTACTCCACCGGGCAGCCCCAGCATTTT

D gene: -
J gene: TRBJ1-1
V gene: TRBV10-3
CDR3 protein: CAISASGGDTEAFF
CDR3 DNA: TGTGCCATCAGTGCCTCCGGCGGGGACACTGAAGCTTTCTTT

D gene: -
J gene: TRBJ2-1
V gene: TRBV5-4
CDR3 protein: CASTVGSRTDEQFF
CDR3 DNA: TGTGCCAGCACCGTGGGCAGTCGTACTGATGAGCAGTTCTTC

D gene: -
J gene: TRBJ2-7
V gene: TRBV29-1
CDR3 protein: CSVMSRADEQYF
CDR3 DNA: TGCAGCGTGATGTCTAGGGCAGACGAGCAGTACTTC

D gene: TRBD1
J gene: TRBJ1-5
V gene: TRBV7-8
CDR3 protein: CASSLATGGAGQPQHF
CDR3 DNA: TGTGCCAGCAGCTTAGCCACAGGGGGCGCGGGTCAGCCCCAGCATTTT

D gene: -
J gene: TRBJ2-6
V gene: TRBV2
CDR3 protein: CASSLSRGPGANVLTF
CDR3 DNA: TGTGCCAGCAGTCTCAGCCGGGGTCCTGGGGCCAACGTCCTGACTTTC

D gene: -
J gene: TRBJ2-2
V gene: TRBV18
CDR3 protein: CASSPPRRSTVTGELFF
CDR3 DNA: TGTGCCAGCTCACCACCGAGGCGCAGCACAGTCACCGGGGAGCTGTTTTTT